One sample yielded the 30 T cell receptor beta chains listed below, sequenced in a study of identical twins. TCRdb reprocessed the 5' RACE reads via MiXCR and lists one record per CDR3 protein. The table records approximately 500,000 distinct CDR3 sequences, 20% to 25% of them present only once. The sample also formed part of further work on T cells expressing NK-cell markers.

Sequences were obtained from CD4+ T cells sorted from blood. The receptors shown here come from a woman between 18 and 30 years old in good health.

This clonotype occurred once. The chain carries TRBV7-2 and TRBJ2-2; D ambiguous. The CDR3 totals 12 residues. V gave up 1 base and J gave up 7 bases, with 4 bases separating them. Germline lookup yields CDR1 SGHTA and CDR2 FQGNSA. The CDR3 region is CASSLGHGELFF. Written as DNA, the CDR3 is TGTGCCAGCAGCTTAGGCCACGGGGAGCTGTTTTTT.

The chain couples TRBV7-9 to TRBJ1-1; D gene unclear. The CDR3 is 11 amino acids. The germline V and J ends were trimmed by 5 bases and 8 bases, with 9 bases remaining between them. CDR1 and CDR2 from the germline V gene are SEHNR and FQNEAQ (reference sequence). CDR3 sequence: CASSLEREAFF. In DNA, the CDR3 is TGTGCCAGCAGCCTAGAAAGGGAAGCTTTCTTT.

In this sample, this clonotype turned up a few times. This chain uses TRBV12-3 or TRBV12-4 with TRBJ2-5, with TRBD1 as a possible D gene (7 bases). The CDR3 loop spans 15 amino acids. The V end was cut by 5 bases, the J end by 5 bases, with 18 bases between. The CDR3 sequence: CASSPGVAGGETQYF. DNA of the CDR3: TGTGCCAGCAGTCCAGGGGTCGCAGGGGGGGAGACCCAGTACTTC.

V gene TRBV25-1 combines with J gene TRBJ2-1; TRBD1 aligns across 7 bases. The V and J ends lost 3 bases and 0 bases, in that order; junction bases with no gene match: 11. Germline V gene data show CDR1 as MGHDK and CDR2 as SYGVNS. The CDR3 is 18 residues long. For the CDR3, the DNA is TGTGCCAGCAGTGATAAAGACAGGGCTAAAAGCTCCTACAATGAGCAGTTCTTC. As protein: CASSDKDRAKSSYNEQFF.

This clonotype came up many times. The chain employs TRBV5-1 and TRBJ2-1; TRBD2 might be the D (6 bases). This CDR3 region has 15 residues. Per germline, CDR1 SGHRS and CDR2 YFSETQ. V dropped 6 bases and J dropped 0 bases, with 13 bases sitting between them. This CDR3 reads CASTPRGSSYNEQFF. In DNA, the CDR3 is TGCGCCAGCACCCCTCGGGGGAGCTCCTACAATGAGCAGTTCTTC.

This clonotype was picked up a small number of times. This chain uses TRBV27 with TRBJ1-1; maybe TRBD1 (5 bases). V lost 6 bases and J 10 bases, leaving 21 bases between the germline ends. The CDR3 totals 14 residues. Germline CDR1 MNHEY, CDR2 SMNVEV (reference sequence). The chain's CDR3 is CASRSGTGVVGAFF. As DNA, the CDR3 is TGTGCCAGCAGATCAGGGACTGGGGTAGTAGGAGCTTTCTTT.

This chain joins TRBV6-1 and TRBJ2-2, with a weak D call TRBD2 (6 bases). This CDR3 has 15 amino acids. Germline V CDR1 and CDR2: MNHNS, SASEGT. Trimming pared 7 bases from V and 5 bases from J, leaving 17 bases between. The CDR3 DNA follows: TGTGCCAGCACCCCGACTAGTGTAGGAACCGGGGAGCTGTTTTTT. Its translation is CASTPTSVGTGELFF.

This clonotype was recorded once. The J gene is TRBJ2-3, the V gene TRBV7-9, with 10 bases that match TRBD2. This CDR3 spans 15 amino acids. Germline values: CDR1 SEHNR, CDR2 FQNEAQ (reference sequence). The trim removed 4 bases at V and 4 bases at J, leaving 5 bases unmatched. CDR3 loop: CASSWTSGKADTQYF. As DNA, the CDR3 is TGTGCCAGCAGCTGGACTAGCGGCAAGGCAGATACGCAGTATTTT.

In this sample, this clonotype turned up a few times. The chain employs TRBV7-9 and TRBJ2-7; possible D gene TRBD1, 6 bases. Germline-derived CDR1 and CDR2 are SEHNR and FQNEAQ (reference sequence). V was shortened by 5 bases and J by 3 bases, with 11 bases between the two germline ends. The CDR3 sequence is 13 residues long. The CDR3 loop is CASSRTAIYEQYF. CDR3 DNA sequence: TGTGCCAGCAGCCGGACAGCAATCTACGAGCAGTACTTC.

V and J are TRBV6-1 and TRBJ2-3; TRBD1 aligns across 9 bases. This CDR3 spans 17 amino acids. Germline loops: CDR1 MNHNS, CDR2 SASEGT. Trimming took 5 bases from V and 3 from J; bases not matched to a gene: 12. CDR3 residues: CASSPPPGTGRTDTQYF. The CDR3 nucleotides are TGTGCCAGCAGTCCCCCCCCCGGGACAGGGAGAACAGATACGCAGTATTTT.

The chain is built from TRBV12-3 or TRBV12-4 and TRBJ2-2; no firm D call. The CDR3 runs 13 residues. Deletions cut 2 bases from V and 7 bases from J, with 8 bases between. The chain's CDR3 is CASSLSIGGELFF. CDR3 nucleotides: TGTGCCAGCAGTTTAAGTATCGGCGGGGAGCTGTTTTTT.

The table lists this clonotype with a few counts. This rearrangement joins TRBV5-1 to TRBJ1-6; unclear D gene. The CDR3 is 13 residues long. V was cut by 0 bases and J by 8 bases, with 6 bases left in between. Germline-derived CDR1 and CDR2 are SGHRS and YFSETQ. CDR3 protein: CASSLAADSPLHF. The DNA of the CDR3 is TGCGCCAGCAGCTTGGCCGCAGATTCACCCCTCCACTTT.

J is TRBJ2-1 and V is TRBV5-6; no reliable D call. The CDR3 is made up of 14 amino acids. V was cut by 0 bases and J by 7 bases, with 11 bases left in between. Germline CDR1 SGHDT, CDR2 YYEEEE. In DNA form, the CDR3 reads TGTGCCAGCAGCTTGGAGGGAAACCCGAATGAGCAGTTCTTC. Translating it yields CASSLEGNPNEQFF.

This clonotype was seen only a few times. This chain connects TRBV7-9 to TRBJ1-2; possible D gene TRBD1, 5 bases. V lost 5 bases, J lost 2 bases, and 9 bases lay in between. Per germline, CDR1 SEHNR and CDR2 FQNEAQ (reference sequence). The CDR3 loop spans 13 amino acids. The DNA for the CDR3 is TGTGCCAGCAGCAGCGACAGCAACTATGGCTACACCTTC. It codes for CASSSDSNYGYTF.

V and J are TRBV7-9 and TRBJ2-2, with D possibly matching TRBD1 (6 bases). CDR1 and CDR2 (germline): SEHNR, FQNEAQ (reference sequence). The V end lost 4 bases, the J end lost 5 bases, and 17 bases lay between the germline ends. This CDR3 spans 16 amino acids. The CDR3 DNA reads TGTGCCAGCAGCTCGCAACAGGGTAGCGTAACCGGGGAGCTGTTTTTT. Encoded protein: CASSSQQGSVTGELFF.

The chain combines TRBV20-1 with TRBJ2-1, with 7 bases aligning to TRBD2. CDR1 DFQATT and CDR2 SNEGSKA come from the germline V gene (reference sequence). The length of the CDR3 is 18 residues. The V gene end was trimmed by 6 bases and the J gene end by 0 bases; junction bases not matched to a gene: 17. In nucleotides, the CDR3 is TGCAGTGCCGACGCGAGCGGGGCGACACCAAGCTCCTACAATGAGCAGTTCTTC. This codes for CSADASGATPSSYNEQFF.

A few counts support this clonotype. The gene calls are TRBV5-5 and TRBJ2-1, with D perhaps matching TRBD1 (5 bases). This CDR3 contains 12 residues. V lost 1 base to trimming and J lost 11 bases, with 10 bases between them. Germline CDR1 and CDR2: SGHKS and YYEKEE (reference sequence). CDR3 DNA sequence: TGTGCCAGCAGCTTGATACAGGCCCAGCAGTTCTTC. It encodes CASSLIQAQQFF.

This clonotype was detected a few times. The rearrangement uses TRBV5-1 and TRBJ2-7, with D perhaps matching TRBD1 (5 bases). Between the trimmed V and J ends, which lost 1 base and 2 bases, there was a span of 7 bases. Germline loops: CDR1 SGHRS, CDR2 YFSETQ. The CDR3 runs 13 residues. CDR3 loop: CASSLLRAYEQYF. The CDR3 DNA reads as TGCGCCAGCAGCTTGCTCAGGGCCTACGAGCAGTACTTC.

The sample holds many counts of this clonotype. The V and J genes are TRBV5-1 and TRBJ2-7, with D possibly being TRBD2 (5 bases). This CDR3 has 13 amino acids. V shed 5 bases and J shed 4 bases, with 13 bases lying between them. Looked up from germline, CDR1 is SGHRS and CDR2 is YFSETQ. CDR3 sequence reads: CASSRDPTYEQYF. CDR3 sequence (DNA): TGCGCCAGCAGTCGGGATCCCACTTACGAGCAGTACTTC. Supplemented by reference TRBV5-1 and TRBJ2-7, the full variable domain reads KAGVTQTPRYLIKTRGQQVTLSCSPISGHRSVSWYQQTPGQGLQFLFEYFSETQRNKGNFPGRFSGRQFSNSRSEMNVSTLELGDSALYLCASSRDPTYEQYFGPGTRLTVT.

V and J are TRBV6-2 or TRBV6-3 and TRBJ2-1, with D perhaps being TRBD1 or TRBD2 (6 bases each). Trimming cost V 7 bases and J 4 bases, with 14 bases left between them. This CDR3 has 14 residues. The germline gives CDR1 MNHEY, CDR2 SVGEGT. The CDR3 nucleotides read TGTGCCAGCATAGGGGGGACCCCTTACAATGAGCAGTTCTTC. Its protein is CASIGGTPYNEQFF.

This clonotype showed up just a few times. V is TRBV20-1 and J is TRBJ1-3; D gene unclear. This CDR3 has 12 amino acids. The V gene lost 6 bases and the J gene lost 4 bases, with 10 bases spanning the gap. The germline CDR1 and CDR2 sequences are DFQATT and SNEGSKA (reference sequence). For the CDR3, the DNA is TGCAGTGCCACCAATTGGGGAAACACCATATATTTT. It is translated as CSATNWGNTIYF.

The J gene is TRBJ2-3, the V gene TRBV29-1, with a possible D match to TRBD2 (6 bases). The V gene's germline CDR1 is SQVTM and CDR2 ANQGSEA. The CDR3 contains 13 residues. The germline V and J ends were trimmed by 4 bases and 4 bases, with 12 bases remaining between them. CDR3 residues: CSVGRAVADTQYF. CDR3 DNA: TGCAGCGTTGGGAGGGCGGTTGCAGATACGCAGTATTTT.

This clonotype was seen ten or more times. This chain links TRBV7-6 with TRBJ2-1, with a tentative D call TRBD1 (6 bases). Trimming took off 0 bases at V and 7 bases at J, with 13 bases between the two ends. The germline V gene encodes CDR1 SGHVS and CDR2 FNYEAQ. This CDR3 comprises 15 residues. The DNA of the CDR3 is TGTGCCAGCAGCTTAGCGGGGGCCATGGGAAATGAGCAGTTCTTC. This codes for CASSLAGAMGNEQFF.

The J gene is TRBJ2-1, the V gene TRBV5-1; TRBD2 is a possible D gene (5 bases). The germline V gene encodes CDR1 SGHRS and CDR2 YFSETQ. Trimming took 0 bases from V and 7 from J, leaving 14 bases between them. This CDR3 region has 15 residues. The CDR3 sequence: CASSLEDWSRNEQFF. The CDR3 DNA reads TGCGCCAGCAGCTTGGAGGACTGGTCGAGGAATGAGCAGTTCTTC.

This clonotype was found a few times. V usage is TRBV29-1 and J usage is TRBJ2-5; the match to TRBD1 covers 11 bases. The V segment lost 7 bases and the J segment 4 bases; nucleotides outside the gene matches: 2. The CDR3 sequence is 12 residues long. CDR1 SQVTM and CDR2 ANQGSEA come from the germline V gene. CDR3 loop: CSGGQGAETQYF. For the CDR3, the DNA is TGCAGCGGCGGACAGGGGGCAGAGACCCAGTACTTC. Drawing the rest from reference TRBV29-1 and TRBJ2-5, the complete variable domain is SAVISQKPSRDICQRGTSLTIQCQVDSQVTMMFWYRQQPGQSLTLIATANQGSEATYESGFVIDKFPISRPNLTFSTLTVSNMSPEDSSIYLCSGGQGAETQYFGPGTRLLVL.

The J gene is TRBJ1-4, the V gene TRBV7-9, with a tentative D call TRBD1 (5 bases). Looked up from germline, CDR1 is SEHNR and CDR2 is FQNEAQ (reference sequence). The CDR3 has 13 amino acids. The V end was cut by 8 bases, the J end by 7 bases, with 14 bases between. CDR3 nucleotides: TGTGCCAGCCGCGGGCAGGGCCCTGAAAAACTGTTTTTT. Its translation: CASRGQGPEKLFF. Variable domain in full (rest from reference TRBV7-9 and TRBJ1-4): DTGVSQNPRHKITKRGQNVTFRCDPISEHNRLYWYRQTLGQGPEFLTYFQNEAQLEKSRLLSDRFSAERPKGSFSTLEIQRTEQGDSAMYLCASRGQGPEKLFFGSGTQLSVL.

This clonotype occurred a few times. This rearrangement joins TRBV6-1 to TRBJ2-7; 7 bases are shared with TRBD1. Germline lookup yields CDR1 MNHNS and CDR2 SASEGT. The trim removed 7 bases at V and 0 bases at J, leaving 6 bases unmatched. The CDR3 sequence is 14 residues long. The CDR3 sequence: CASIGAGGSYEQYF. The CDR3 DNA sequence: TGTGCCAGCATCGGGGCAGGGGGCTCCTACGAGCAGTACTTC.

This rearrangement joins TRBV6-1 to TRBJ1-5; a possible D gene is TRBD1 (5 bases). Trimming stripped 3 bases from V and 2 bases from J, with 14 bases between. CDR1 MNHNS and CDR2 SASEGT come from the germline V gene. CDR3 length: 16 residues. The CDR3 sequence: CASSEGRGRGNQPQHF. For the CDR3, the DNA is TGTGCCAGCAGTGAGGGGAGGGGTCGGGGCAATCAGCCCCAGCATTTT.

V is TRBV6-1 and J is TRBJ2-1, with D unresolved. The V end lost 8 bases, the J end lost 8 bases, and 22 bases lay between the germline ends. CDR3 length: 15 residues. Germline loops: CDR1 MNHNS, CDR2 SASEGT. In DNA form, the CDR3 reads TGTGCCAGCTCGGACGACCAACACGCCGGCGATGAGCAGTTCTTC. This encodes CASSDDQHAGDEQFF.

This clonotype appeared many times. The chain couples TRBV6-1 to TRBJ1-5; TRBD1 matches 7 bases. CDR1 and CDR2 from the germline V gene are MNHNS and SASEGT. The CDR3 is 14 amino acids. V shed 7 bases, J shed 1 base, and the junction held 4 bases outside the gene matches. For the CDR3, the DNA is TGTGCCAGCACACCGGGACAGAGCAATCAGCCCCAGCATTTT. Translated, it gives CASTPGQSNQPQHF.